This T cell receptor (beta chain) was sequenced for a study of cytomegalovirus exposure and HLA in healthy donors. General study findings and limits: The study assumed roughly uniform donor sequencing depth for presence/absence analyses. Productive rates of about 90% or about 30% were seen for most TCR beta V segments in an earlier analysis.

About this clone itself: Its antigen is undetermined.

It was with 60 Vbeta and 13 Jbeta primers that the PCR ran. As handled by the study authors: A follow-up analysis tallied about 80 million unique TCR beta chains, approximately 11 million shared. Some clones are missing from TCRdb's copy, which holds only in-frame ones; the method was immunoSEQ multiplex PCR. The DNA was the basis for D and trimming; V, J and clone size are from that table. The table includes roughly 200,000 clones, approximately 87% detected once. CDR3 size: 16 residues. V lost 2 bases to trimming and J lost 13 bases; unmatched junction nucleotides: 15. Germline assignment: CDR1 SGHDT and CDR2 YYEEEE.

Material: PBMCs. This TCR derives from a man aged 25 to 45 in good health and CMV-seronegative. The rearrangement uses TRBV5-6 and TRBJ1-6; the match to TRBD1 covers 7 bases. CDR3 in amino acids: CASSLRAGGLSRPLHF. CDR3 nucleotide sequence: TGTGCCAGCAGCTTAAGGGCAGGGGGGTTATCAAGGCCCCTCCACTTT.